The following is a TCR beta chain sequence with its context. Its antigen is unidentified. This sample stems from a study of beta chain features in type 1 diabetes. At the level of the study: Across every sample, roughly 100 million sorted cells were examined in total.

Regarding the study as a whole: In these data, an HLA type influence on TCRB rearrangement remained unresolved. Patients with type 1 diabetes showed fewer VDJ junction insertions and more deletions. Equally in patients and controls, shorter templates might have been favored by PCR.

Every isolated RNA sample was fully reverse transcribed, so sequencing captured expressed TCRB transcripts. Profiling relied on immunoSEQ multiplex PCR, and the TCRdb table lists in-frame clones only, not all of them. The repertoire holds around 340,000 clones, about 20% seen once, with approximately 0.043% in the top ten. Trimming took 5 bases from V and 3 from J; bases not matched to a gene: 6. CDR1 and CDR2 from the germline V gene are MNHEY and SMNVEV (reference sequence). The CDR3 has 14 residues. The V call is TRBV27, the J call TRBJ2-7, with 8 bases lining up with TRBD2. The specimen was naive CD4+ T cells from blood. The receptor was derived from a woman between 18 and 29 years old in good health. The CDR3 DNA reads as TGTGCCAGCAGTGGGACTAGAGGCGACTACGAGCAGTACTTC. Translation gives CASSGTRGDYEQYF.